Reported below is one T cell receptor beta chain. Its antigen remains undetermined. No base quality information exists; no much larger clone differs at one position. The sequencer listed for this sample is Illumina HiSeq 2500. Quantitative 5'-RACE with molecular barcodes was the method used to prepare the TCR beta libraries. For the original study's pipeline: A new computational method, built on a probabilistic model of VDJ rearrangement, was used to identify disease-linked TCR variants. TCRdb reran the public reads through fastp at Q25 and MiXCR, keeping productive beta chains. Every CDR3 protein is listed once, alongside the most common genes and DNA of its rows. For this entry, the V and J calls and clone size follow TCRdb and not the study's own pipeline. In all, the sample holds about 840,000 distinct CDR3 sequences, and about 10% of those were seen once. Under 0.6% of the sample rests with the top ten.

Looking up the germline V gene yields CDR1 SGHAT and CDR2 FQNNGV. Trimming at the junction amounts to 2 bases on V and 5 bases on J, and the germline ends lie 9 bases apart. The CDR3 contains 13 residues, cysteine and phenylalanine counted. The CDR3 DNA has 39 bases and is translated from base 1. The sample belongs to a study of CD8 T cells in ankylosing spondylitis (TCRdb year 2017). Regarding the study in general: The study set out to find disease-linked TCR variants by profiling T cell receptor beta repertoires in ankylosing spondylitis patients and healthy donors. Peripheral blood samples were taken, and synovial fluid was additionally collected from ankylosing spondylitis patients. The full study cohort was made up of under 30 ankylosing spondylitis patients and about a hundred healthy donors.

The study at large found these results: Some motif variants had previously been reported in the synovial fluid and blood of reactive arthritis patients, which suggests shared mechanisms of disease initiation. A TCR beta motif made up of fewer than 10 highly homologous amino acid variants appeared to be characteristic of blood from ankylosing spondylitis patients. The disease-linked clones were reported as significantly enriched in matched synovial fluid samples from ankylosing spondylitis patients. A CD8+ phenotype was shown by the disease-linked clones, which were found at relatively low frequencies in peripheral blood.

This chain joins TRBV11-2 to TRBJ2-5; there is no confident call for the D gene. The TCR was taken from a male donor with ankylosing spondylitis. The specimen sequenced was blood, either unsorted or a sorted T cell fraction (not recorded which). The CDR3 in this case is CASSLNIGETQYF. The DNA sequence is TGTGCCAGCAGCTTAAATATTGGGGAGACCCAGTACTTC.